This entry lists 10 T cell receptor beta chains sequenced from one sample in a study of T cells in Graves' hyperthyroidism and ophthalmopathy. RNA transcripts yielded amplified TCR beta CDR3 regions. The HTBI primer set was used in a first-round RT-PCR of the TCR CDR3. One entry per CDR3 protein, called by TCRdb with MiXCR from the multiplex PCR reads. The sample carries more than 450,000 distinct CDR3 sequences, 13% to 15% recorded once. What was sequenced was blood. Receptors were obtained from a woman aged 40-49 years with Graves' hyperthyroidism.

In this sample, this clonotype turned up many times. The chain carries TRBV18 and TRBJ2-2; D is uncertain. The V end lost 2 bases, the J end lost 0 bases, and 10 bases lay between the germline ends. Germline CDR1 is KGHSH and CDR2 is LQKENI. The CDR3 sequence is 16 residues long. The CDR3 DNA follows: TGTGCCAGCTCACCATCCGGCGGTACGAACACCGGGGAGCTGTTTTTT. Protein product: CASSPSGGTNTGELFF.

V and J are TRBV30 and TRBJ2-1; 12 bases align to TRBD2. CDR1 and CDR2 from the germline V gene are GTSNPN and SVGIG (reference sequence). V was pared by 2 bases and J by 4 bases, with 3 bases of the junction left unmatched. This CDR3 is built from 15 residues. CDR3 sequence reads: CAWSPTSGSYNEQFF. CDR3 bases: TGTGCCTGGAGTCCGACTAGCGGGAGTTACAATGAGCAGTTCTTC.

The table lists this clonotype with many counts. The rearrangement uses TRBV12-5 and TRBJ2-7, with D perhaps matching TRBD1 (5 bases). V lost 4 bases and J lost 4, with 11 bases in between. CDR3 size: 13 residues. Per germline, CDR1 LGHNT and CDR2 FRNRAP. CDR3: CASGSSDSYEQYF. The CDR3 region has the DNA TGTGCTAGTGGTTCCAGTGACAGTTACGAGCAGTACTTC.

The table lists this clonotype with many counts. V usage is TRBV28 and J usage is TRBJ1-2; D ambiguous. Trimming removed 2 bases from V and 4 bases from J, with 14 bases in between. The CDR3 sequence is 15 residues long. CDR1 is MDHEN and CDR2 is SYDVKM in the germline V gene. The CDR3 DNA reads TGTGCCAGCAGTTTAGATCAGCGTCCTATCTATGGCTACACCTTC. It specifies CASSLDQRPIYGYTF.

At least ten counts were recorded for this clonotype. The chain uses TRBV11-3 and TRBJ2-1; D not resolved. V was trimmed by 6 bases and J by 0 bases, leaving 6 bases between them. CDR1 is SGHNT and CDR2 is YENEEA in the germline V gene. The CDR3 runs 13 residues. The CDR3 is CASRTYSYNEQFF. As DNA, the CDR3 is TGTGCCAGCAGGACTTACTCCTACAATGAGCAGTTCTTC. The variable domain in full, completed from reference TRBV11-3 and TRBJ2-1, reads EAGVVQSPRYKIIEKKQPVAFWCNPISGHNTLYWYLQNLGQGPELLIRYENEEAVDDSQLPKDRFSAERLKGVDSTLKIQPAELGDSAVYLCASRTYSYNEQFFGPGTRLTVL.

This clonotype occurred many times. The chain couples TRBV6-1 to TRBJ1-5; 9 bases line up with TRBD1. Looked up from germline, CDR1 is MNHNS and CDR2 is SASEGT. The V gene end was trimmed by 3 bases and the J gene end by 2 bases; junction bases not matched to a gene: 5. This CDR3 has 16 amino acids. The CDR3 DNA is TGTGCCAGCAGTGAGGTTTGGACAGGGGGCAATCAGCCCCAGCATTTT. Translated, it gives CASSEVWTGGNQPQHF.

This clonotype occurred many times. The chain combines TRBV20-1 with TRBJ2-5; 11 bases are a match to TRBD2. The CDR3 contains 14 residues. The V gene end was trimmed by 6 bases and the J gene end by 4 bases; junction bases not matched to a gene: 7. CDR1 is DFQATT and CDR2 is SNEGSKA in the germline V gene (reference sequence). CDR3 DNA sequence: TGCAGTGCAACACCTCTAGCGGGAGGAGAGACCCAGTACTTC. Protein: CSATPLAGGETQYF.

This clonotype was observed at least ten times. This sequence joins TRBV7-3 and TRBJ2-2, with TRBD1 identical over 8 bases. Trimming removed 2 bases from V and 1 base from J; junction bases left unmatched: 3. CDR1 is SGHTA and CDR2 is FQGTGA in the germline V gene. The CDR3 totals 16 residues. The CDR3 coding sequence is TGTGCCAGCAGCTTAGGACAGGGCGGGAACACCGGGGAGCTGTTTTTT. Its translation: CASSLGQGGNTGELFF.

This clonotype showed up just once. In nucleotides, the CDR3 is TGTGCCAGTAGTATAGGGGTTCAGCCCCAGCATTTT. Translating it yields CASSIGVQPQHF. The chain joins TRBV19 to TRBJ1-5; no definite D call. Trimming took off 1 base at V and 6 bases at J, with 4 bases between the two ends. This CDR3 region has 12 residues. The germline CDR1 and CDR2 sequences are LNHDA and SQIVND (reference sequence).

This clonotype appeared many times. V and J are TRBV7-9 and TRBJ2-5, with D possibly being TRBD1 or TRBD2 (5 bases each). CDR3 length equals 15 residues. Between the trimmed V and J ends, which lost 1 base and 3 bases, there was a span of 12 bases. The germline CDR1 and CDR2 sequences are SEHNR and FQNEAQ (reference sequence). The CDR3 DNA is TGTGCCAGCAGCTTAGGGGGGACGGAGAAAGAGACCCAGTACTTC. Its protein product is CASSLGGTEKETQYF.